What follows describes a single TCR beta chain. The sample is drawn from a study of blood T cell repertoires in COVID-19. The overall study: PBMCs, B-cell-depleted T cells, or T cells provided the cDNA or gDNA that made up the material.

Clones were sequenced by immunoSEQ multiplex PCR, and TCRdb holds only the in-frame ones, with some missing. This sample has roughly 100,000 clones, with 85% found just once. CDR1 is GTSNPN and CDR2 is SVGIG in the germline V gene (reference sequence). With 0 bases clipped from V and 8 bases from J, the junction kept 5 bases outside the gene matches. The CDR3 covers 14 residues. The clonotype comes from a woman in her 70s with active or convalescent COVID-19. The sample was peripheral blood. The chain joins TRBV30 to TRBJ2-1; 9 bases align to TRBD1. The CDR3 protein is CAWSVGTGLDEQFF. The CDR3 region has the DNA TGTGCCTGGAGTGTGGGGACAGGGCTCGATGAGCAGTTCTTC.